The T cell receptor (beta chain) under discussion was sequenced for a study of cytomegalovirus exposure and HLA in healthy donors. The PCR was carried out with 60 Vbeta primers and 13 Jbeta primers. Profiling relied on immunoSEQ multiplex PCR, and the TCRdb table lists in-frame clones only, not all of them. The sample carries about 160,000 clones, about four fifths recorded once. This clone was detected once. Germline lookup yields CDR1 SGHTA and CDR2 FQGNSA. V was pared by 5 bases and J by 2 bases, with 9 bases between. This CDR3 has 13 residues. The donors, nominally healthy at sampling, likely had unrecorded immune exposures.

The chain recombines TRBV7-2 with TRBJ1-2, with no clear D. The receptor comes from a woman in her 50s in good health and CMV-seronegative. The sample consisted of PBMCs. The CDR3 sequence: CASSPAGNYGYTF. In nucleotides, the CDR3 is TGTGCCAGCAGCCCGGCGGGAAACTATGGCTACACCTTC. Full variable domain (missing parts from reference TRBV7-2 and TRBJ1-2): GAGVSQSPSNKVTEKGKDVELRCDPISGHTALYWYRQSLGQGLEFLIYFQGNSAPDKSGLPSDRFSAERTGGSVSTLTIQRTQQEDSAVYLCASSPAGNYGYTFGSGTRLTVV.